The present entry profiles one T cell receptor beta chain with its context. The antigen is not known. The CDR3 runs to 16 residues. The germline V and J ends were trimmed by 0 bases and 5 bases, with 12 bases remaining between them. Germline CDR1 SGHRS, CDR2 YFSETQ. The sample is drawn from a study of vaccination effects on CD4 cells after COVID-19. Study details: Using viral peptide pools, the ViraFEST assay grew out antigen-specific CD4+ T cells prior to sequencing.

TCRdb keeps only in-frame clones here, not all; method: immunoSEQ multiplex PCR. The data show approximately 38,000 clones, with around 71% seen just once and about 7.7% held by the top ten. Study findings and constraints: Vaccine- and infection-induced clones showed marked clonal contraction late following vaccination.

An approximately 10-day culture period preceded the isolation of CD4+ T cells. Either the BNT162b2 or mRNA-1273 vaccine was given to participants in two doses. Previously uninfected by SARS-CoV-2, the vaccine recipients also showed negative nucleocapsid antibodies. Cultures received IL-2 medium that replaced half the medium on days 3 and 7. The material sequenced was CD4+ T cells from PBMCs cultured without peptide, taken after COVID-19 vaccination. The receptor's source is a human donor who received a COVID-19 vaccine. The chain uses TRBV5-1 and TRBJ1-6; no clear D. The CDR3 here is CASSLGLKENNSPLHF. Here the CDR3 DNA reads TGCGCCAGCAGCTTGGGACTTAAAGAAAATAATTCACCCCTCCACTTT.